This T cell receptor (beta chain) was sequenced during a study of cytomegalovirus exposure and HLA in healthy donors. J lost 3 bases, V lost 4 bases, and 3 bases had no gene match. The V gene's germline CDR1 is SGHTA and CDR2 FQGNSA. The CDR3 is 14 residues long. Use of 60 Vbeta and 13 Jbeta primers characterized the PCR. Libraries were prepared by immunoSEQ multiplex PCR; TCRdb keeps only in-frame clonotypes and omits some of them. Recorded for this sample: about 55,000 clones. J is TRBJ1-5 and V is TRBV7-2, with 7 bases that match TRBD1. Material: PBMCs. The TCR originated in a man aged 45-65 years in good health and CMV-seropositive. The CDR3 sequence: CASSSDRINQPQHF. DNA for the CDR3: TGTGCCAGCAGCTCGGACAGGATCAATCAGCCCCAGCATTTT. The full variable domain, in which reference TRBV7-2 and TRBJ1-5 provide the parts outside the CDR3, is GAGVSQSPSNKVTEKGKDVELRCDPISGHTALYWYRQSLGQGLEFLIYFQGNSAPDKSGLPSDRFSAERTGGSVSTLTIQRTQQEDSAVYLCASSSDRINQPQHFGDGTRLSIL.